A selection of T cell receptor beta chains follows, all from one sample in a study of identical twins. TCRdb fed the 5' RACE reads into MiXCR, producing one record per CDR3 protein. The sample holds more than 650,000 distinct CDR3 sequences, roughly 6% seen once. The sequenced material came from naive T cells sorted from blood. Receptors originate from a man between 18 and 29 years old in good health. The CDR3 runs from the conserved cysteine through the conserved F or W. The D gene is left open where the match is weak. Expanded clones get a size class; other rows say once, few or many, or leave the size out.

v_call: TRBV29-1; clone_size: many; d_call: .; j_call: TRBJ2-7; cdr3_nt: TGCAGCGTCTCGGAGGGGGCCTACGAGCAGTACTTC; cdr3_aa: CSVSEGAYEQYF
v_call: TRBV4-2; clone_size: many; d_call: TRBD1; j_call: TRBJ1-4; cdr3_nt: TGTGCCAGCAGCCAAAGGCAGGGGGCGGATGAAAAACTGTTTTTT; cdr3_aa: CASSQRQGADEKLFF
v_call: TRBV5-6; clone_size: few; d_call: .; j_call: TRBJ2-3; cdr3_nt: TGTGCCAGCAGCTCGAGACTGGGTGGTCCAGATACGCAGTATTTT; cdr3_aa: CASSSRLGGPDTQYF
v_call: TRBV19; clone_size: few; d_call: TRBD2; j_call: TRBJ2-1; cdr3_nt: TGTGCCAGTAGGCCTCTAGCGGGAGCCTATCGGGATGAGCAGTTCTTC; cdr3_aa: CASRPLAGAYRDEQFF
v_call: TRBV27; clone_size: many; d_call: .; j_call: TRBJ2-4; cdr3_nt: TGTGCCAGCAGAAAGGATAACATTCAGTACTTC; cdr3_aa: CASRKDNIQYF
v_call: TRBV11-2; clone_size: .; d_call: TRBD2; j_call: TRBJ2-7; cdr3_nt: TGTGCCAGCAGCTTAGATCCAGCGGGAGTAGTCGAGCAGTACTTC; cdr3_aa: CASSLDPAGVVEQYF
v_call: TRBV7-6; clone_size: .; d_call: .; j_call: TRBJ2-1; cdr3_nt: TGTGCCAGCAGTAGCCAGGACAGTTACAATGAGCAGTTCTTC; cdr3_aa: CASSSQDSYNEQFF
v_call: TRBV7-8; clone_size: many; d_call: TRBD1; j_call: TRBJ1-1; cdr3_nt: TGTGCCAGCAGCTCGGGGACAGAGTTTGAAGCTTTCTTT; cdr3_aa: CASSSGTEFEAFF
v_call: TRBV29-1; clone_size: .; d_call: TRBD1; j_call: TRBJ1-4; cdr3_nt: TGCAGCGTTGCAAGGGACAGGGAAAAACTGTTTTTT; cdr3_aa: CSVARDREKLFF
v_call: TRBV29-1; clone_size: many; d_call: TRBD1; j_call: TRBJ2-7; cdr3_nt: TGCAGCGTTGTGCTCCGGGACAGGGCTCGCGAGCAGTACTTC; cdr3_aa: CSVVLRDRAREQYF
v_call: TRBV5-1; clone_size: many; d_call: .; j_call: TRBJ1-1; cdr3_nt: TGCGCCAGCAGGGGGGACGGCCTGAACACTGAAGCTTTCTTT; cdr3_aa: CASRGDGLNTEAFF
v_call: TRBV20-1; clone_size: many; d_call: .; j_call: TRBJ2-1; cdr3_nt: TGCAGTGCTAGAGAACTGCCTTACAATGAGCAGTTCTTC; cdr3_aa: CSARELPYNEQFF
v_call: TRBV29-1; clone_size: many; d_call: .; j_call: TRBJ2-7; cdr3_nt: TGCAGCGTTGAGTCCGGACACACTTACGAGCAGTACTTC; cdr3_aa: CSVESGHTYEQYF
v_call: TRBV20-1; clone_size: many; d_call: .; j_call: TRBJ2-1; cdr3_nt: TGCAGTAGTTCGGGACTGCCCAATGAGCAGTTCTTC; cdr3_aa: CSSSGLPNEQFF
v_call: TRBV29-1; clone_size: many; d_call: .; j_call: TRBJ2-7; cdr3_nt: TGCAGCGTTGAAGATCCGGCAGGGAATGTGTACGAGCAGTACTTC; cdr3_aa: CSVEDPAGNVYEQYF
v_call: TRBV27; clone_size: many; d_call: .; j_call: TRBJ2-1; cdr3_nt: TGTGCCAGCAGTTTATCCCCTTGGGGGGGCGTCGAGGTCTCCTACAATGAGCAGTTCTTC; cdr3_aa: CASSLSPWGGVEVSYNEQFF
v_call: TRBV5-6; clone_size: many; d_call: .; j_call: TRBJ2-6; cdr3_nt: TGTGCCAGCAGCTTGGTGCGCGACGTGAGGTTGTCTGGGGCCAACGTCCTGACTTTC; cdr3_aa: CASSLVRDVRLSGANVLTF
v_call: TRBV5-1; clone_size: many; d_call: TRBD2; j_call: TRBJ2-1; cdr3_nt: TGCGCCAGCAGCTTACTAGCGGAGAGCTCCTACAATGAGCAGTTCTTC; cdr3_aa: CASSLLAESSYNEQFF
v_call: TRBV6-2/TRBV6-3; clone_size: few; d_call: .; j_call: TRBJ2-1; cdr3_nt: TGTGCCAGTGCCTGGGGGGCGCGTTCCTACAATGAGCAGTTCTTC; cdr3_aa: CASAWGARSYNEQFF
v_call: TRBV15; clone_size: few; d_call: TRBD1; j_call: TRBJ1-1; cdr3_nt: TGTGCCACCAGCGTTCGACAGGGCCCAGGGGGCACTGAAGCTTTCTTT; cdr3_aa: CATSVRQGPGGTEAFF
v_call: TRBV7-8; clone_size: many; d_call: TRBD1; j_call: TRBJ2-3; cdr3_nt: TGTGCCAGCAGCTTCCTACGTCGTCCGGGACAGGGGTCGGATACGCAGTATTTT; cdr3_aa: CASSFLRRPGQGSDTQYF
v_call: TRBV7-8; clone_size: few; d_call: .; j_call: TRBJ2-3; cdr3_nt: TGTGCCAGCAGCGTAGGCCCGGGACTGCGCACAGATACGCAGTATTTT; cdr3_aa: CASSVGPGLRTDTQYF
v_call: TRBV15; clone_size: many; d_call: .; j_call: TRBJ1-1; cdr3_nt: TGTGCCACCAGCAGATTCAGGGCTACTGAAGCTTTCTTT; cdr3_aa: CATSRFRATEAFF
v_call: TRBV29-1; clone_size: few; d_call: TRBD2; j_call: TRBJ2-1; cdr3_nt: TGCAGCGTTGAAGCTAGCGGGAGGGCCCATGAGCAGTTCTTC; cdr3_aa: CSVEASGRAHEQFF
v_call: TRBV4-2; clone_size: many; d_call: TRBD2; j_call: TRBJ2-3; cdr3_nt: TGTGCCAGCAGCCAAGGTGATAGCGGGACCACAGATACGCAGTATTTT; cdr3_aa: CASSQGDSGTTDTQYF
v_call: TRBV18; clone_size: .; d_call: .; j_call: TRBJ2-4; cdr3_nt: TGTGCCAGCTCAACTCCCCTCGGCAAGTCAGGGGACGCAAACATTCAGTACTTC; cdr3_aa: CASSTPLGKSGDANIQYF
v_call: TRBV20-1; clone_size: few; d_call: .; j_call: TRBJ1-1; cdr3_nt: TGCAGTGCTCAGCCCGGGGTTAGCACTGAAGCTTTCTTT; cdr3_aa: CSAQPGVSTEAFF
v_call: TRBV7-2; clone_size: few; d_call: .; j_call: TRBJ2-1; cdr3_nt: TGTGCCAGCAGCTTTTGGGACTTCTACAATGAGCAGTTCTTC; cdr3_aa: CASSFWDFYNEQFF
v_call: TRBV30; clone_size: many; d_call: .; j_call: TRBJ1-1; cdr3_nt: TGTGCCTGGAGTGCAAAAACAGGGTCCCTTGAAGCTTTCTTT; cdr3_aa: CAWSAKTGSLEAFF
v_call: TRBV15; clone_size: few; d_call: TRBD2; j_call: TRBJ2-1; cdr3_nt: TGTGCCACCAGCAGAGATATGGGCGGGAGGTTAGGCGAGCAGTTCTTC; cdr3_aa: CATSRDMGGRLGEQFF
v_call: TRBV12-3/TRBV12-4; clone_size: many; d_call: .; j_call: TRBJ1-2; cdr3_nt: TGTGCCAGCAGTTTCGCCCAGGGATATGGCTACACCTTC; cdr3_aa: CASSFAQGYGYTF
v_call: TRBV11-3; clone_size: .; d_call: .; j_call: TRBJ2-3; cdr3_nt: TGTGCCAGCAGCTCCCGACAGCCCGGCACAGATACGCAGTATTTT; cdr3_aa: CASSSRQPGTDTQYF
v_call: TRBV9; clone_size: .; d_call: .; j_call: TRBJ2-6; cdr3_nt: TGTGCCAGCAGCGCCCCCTGGGGGGCCAACGTCCTGACTTTC; cdr3_aa: CASSAPWGANVLTF
v_call: TRBV6-5; clone_size: few; d_call: .; j_call: TRBJ1-5; cdr3_nt: TGTGCCAGCAGTTACTCCAGGAGAGGGCAGGCTCATCAGCCCCAGCATTTT; cdr3_aa: CASSYSRRGQAHQPQHF
v_call: TRBV5-8; clone_size: .; d_call: .; j_call: TRBJ2-3; cdr3_nt: TGTGCCAGCAGCTTTGGAGGTTTTGATACGCAGTATTTT; cdr3_aa: CASSFGGFDTQYF
v_call: TRBV12-3/TRBV12-4; clone_size: few; d_call: .; j_call: TRBJ1-2; cdr3_nt: TGTGCCAGCAGGCCGGGACGGCTCAGCTACACCTTC; cdr3_aa: CASRPGRLSYTF
v_call: TRBV20-1; clone_size: many; d_call: .; j_call: TRBJ2-7; cdr3_nt: TGCAGTGCTAGTCGATCAGGACAGCTTTCCTACGAGCAGTACTTC; cdr3_aa: CSASRSGQLSYEQYF
v_call: TRBV7-9; clone_size: few; d_call: .; j_call: TRBJ1-6; cdr3_nt: TGTGCCAGCAGCTTAGCGCAAAATTCACCCCTCCACTTT; cdr3_aa: CASSLAQNSPLHF
v_call: TRBV12-3/TRBV12-4; clone_size: many; d_call: .; j_call: TRBJ2-1; cdr3_nt: TGTGCCAGCAGTTTGTGGCTCGATGAGCAGTTCTTC; cdr3_aa: CASSLWLDEQFF
v_call: TRBV2; clone_size: many; d_call: .; j_call: TRBJ2-2; cdr3_nt: TGTGCCAGCGGACAACAAATATTTGCCGGGGAGCTGTTTTTT; cdr3_aa: CASGQQIFAGELFF
v_call: TRBV7-9; clone_size: .; d_call: .; j_call: TRBJ1-1; cdr3_nt: TGTGCCAGCAGCGCGGGACATCGGATGAACACTGAAGCTTTCTTT; cdr3_aa: CASSAGHRMNTEAFF
v_call: TRBV13; clone_size: few; d_call: .; j_call: TRBJ1-1; cdr3_nt: TGTGCCAGCCTTACCCTCGGCGGAGCTTACATGAACACTGAAGCTTTCTTT; cdr3_aa: CASLTLGGAYMNTEAFF
v_call: TRBV21-1; clone_size: few; d_call: .; j_call: TRBJ1-4; cdr3_nt: TGTGCCAGCAGCAAAGGGGGTGGTTTTGAAGATGAAAAACTGTTTTTT; cdr3_aa: CASSKGGGFEDEKLFF
v_call: TRBV20-1; clone_size: many; d_call: TRBD2; j_call: TRBJ2-7; cdr3_nt: TGCAGTGCTAGAGATGGGAGGGACTACGAGCAGTACTTC; cdr3_aa: CSARDGRDYEQYF
v_call: TRBV7-8; clone_size: many; d_call: .; j_call: TRBJ2-3; cdr3_nt: TGTGCCAGCAATCAAGGGGCGAAGGATACGCAGTATTTT; cdr3_aa: CASNQGAKDTQYF
v_call: TRBV6-2/TRBV6-3; clone_size: few; d_call: .; j_call: TRBJ2-1; cdr3_nt: TGTGCCAGCAGTTACGACTGGCGGGGGCAGTTCTTC; cdr3_aa: CASSYDWRGQFF
v_call: TRBV11-2; clone_size: many; d_call: TRBD1; j_call: TRBJ1-1; cdr3_nt: TGTGCCAGCAGCTTATATACGAAGGCAGGGGGCGAGGGCACTGAAGCTTTCTTT; cdr3_aa: CASSLYTKAGGEGTEAFF